Shown below are 5 T cell receptor beta chains from a single sample sequenced in a study of CD8+ T cells in alopecia areata. Extracted RNA was reverse transcribed, and the resulting cDNA served as sequencing template. Profiled with immunoSEQ multiplex PCR; TCRdb holds only in-frame clones, not every one. The sample has about 150,000 clones; approximately 60% are singletons. Sequenced: CD4+ T cells sorted from blood. Receptors were obtained from a human donor in good health.

The chain has TRBV7-8 and TRBJ2-7, with unresolved D. The CDR3 covers 13 residues. CDR1 is SGHVS, CDR2 FQNEAQ, per germline. V was shortened by 5 bases and J by 0 bases, with 8 bases between the two germline ends. Here the CDR3 DNA reads TGTGCCAGCAGCCCAAGGAGCTCCTACGAGCAGTACTTC. Translation gives CASSPRSSYEQYF.

V gene TRBV30 combines with J gene TRBJ2-1; perhaps TRBD2 as D (9 bases). Between the trimmed V and J ends, which lost 1 base and 5 bases, there was a span of 24 bases. The CDR3 loop spans 18 amino acids. CDR1 is GTSNPN, CDR2 SVGIG, per germline (reference sequence). Here the CDR3 reads CAWSGGQDSSGVNNEQFF. CDR3 bases: TGTGCCTGGAGTGGGGGACAGGACTCTAGCGGGGTCAACAATGAGCAGTTCTTC.

The DNA of the CDR3 is TGCAGCGTTGAGGTGACAGGGGGCTACGAGCAGTACTTC. Its protein product is CSVEVTGGYEQYF. The J gene is TRBJ2-7, the V gene TRBV29-1, with 9 nucleotides matching TRBD1. The germline gives CDR1 SQVTM, CDR2 ANQGSEA. The ends lost 3 bases at V and 3 bases at J; junction bases unmatched: 3. CDR3 length: 13 residues.

The chain joins TRBV27 to TRBJ1-1; D not resolved. Germline V gene data show CDR1 as MNHEY and CDR2 as SMNVEV (reference sequence). The length of the CDR3 is 14 residues. The V end was cut by 2 bases, the J end by 4 bases, with 11 bases between. CDR3 loop: CASSLKLGFTEAFF. The CDR3 nucleotides read TGTGCCAGCAGTTTAAAATTAGGGTTCACTGAAGCTTTCTTT.

This chain joins TRBV30 and TRBJ2-7, with TRBD1 as a possible D gene (6 bases). From germline, CDR1 is GTSNPN and CDR2 SVGIG (reference sequence). The CDR3 consists of 13 residues. V shed 2 bases and J shed 7 bases, with 15 bases lying between them. This CDR3 is CAWSPQGKREQYF. Written as DNA, the CDR3 is TGTGCCTGGAGTCCCCAGGGGAAACGGGAGCAGTACTTC.